This entry lists 3 T cell receptor beta chains sequenced from one sample in a study of Graves' ophthalmopathy and Graves' hyperthyroidism. CDR3 regions of TCR beta were amplified from RNA transcripts. After a first-round RT-PCR with HTBI primers, a second-round multiplex PCR was run. TCRdb re-analysed the multiplex PCR reads in MiXCR, keeping a single row per CDR3 protein. The top ten hold more than 2.5% of the sample, which has about 420,000 distinct CDR3 sequences, under 25% seen once. Sequenced sample: peripheral blood. The receptors stem from a woman younger than 30 with stable Graves' hyperthyroidism.

This clonotype was recorded many times. V usage is TRBV5-1 and J usage is TRBJ2-7; TRBD2 agrees at 8 bases. CDR3 length: 16 residues. Germline CDR1 reads SGHRS; CDR2 reads YFSETQ. V lost 2 bases to trimming and J lost 4 bases; unmatched junction nucleotides: 11. In nucleotides, the CDR3 is TGCGCCAGCAGCTTAAGGTCAGCGGGAGTTCTGTACGAGCAGTACTTC. It translates to CASSLRSAGVLYEQYF.

This clonotype was found many times. This chain links TRBV6-2 or TRBV6-3 with TRBJ1-5, with TRBD1 matching over 7 bases. Germline trimming cut 2 bases from V and 6 bases from J; bases unmatched to any gene: 7. Germline V gene data show CDR1 as MNHEY and CDR2 as SVGEGT. The CDR3 spans 15 residues. DNA of the CDR3: TGTGCCAGCAGTTACGCCGGACAGGCCATTCAGCCCCAGCATTTT. The encoded protein is CASSYAGQAIQPQHF.

At least ten counts were recorded for this clonotype. The chain combines TRBV19 with TRBJ2-7; tentative D call: TRBD2 (6 bases). The CDR3 spans 13 residues. The V gene lost 10 bases and the J gene lost 4 bases, with 17 bases spanning the gap. In germline, CDR1 is LNHDA, CDR2 SQIVND (reference sequence). CDR3 sequence (DNA): TGTGCCACTTCCGGGACTCCTCAATACGAGCAGTACTTC. This sequence encodes CATSGTPQYEQYF.